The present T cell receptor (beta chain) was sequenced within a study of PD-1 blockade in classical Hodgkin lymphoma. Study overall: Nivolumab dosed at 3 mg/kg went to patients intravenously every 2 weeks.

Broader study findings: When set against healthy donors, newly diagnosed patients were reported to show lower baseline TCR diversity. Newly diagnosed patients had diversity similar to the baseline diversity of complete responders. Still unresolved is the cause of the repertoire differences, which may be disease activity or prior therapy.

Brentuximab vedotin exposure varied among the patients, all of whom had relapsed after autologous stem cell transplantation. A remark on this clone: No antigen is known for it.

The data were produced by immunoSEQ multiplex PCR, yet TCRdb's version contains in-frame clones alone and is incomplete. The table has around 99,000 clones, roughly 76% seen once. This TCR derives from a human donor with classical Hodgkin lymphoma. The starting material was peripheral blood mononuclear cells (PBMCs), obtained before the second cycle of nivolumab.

Written as DNA, the CDR3 is TGTGCCAGCAGTTACTCGTTCAGCTCCACGATGGAGACCCAGTACTTC. This gives the protein CASSYSFSSTMETQYF. The chain joins TRBV6-6 to TRBJ2-5; no clear D. From germline, CDR1 is MNHNY and CDR2 SVGAGI (reference sequence). The CDR3 loop spans 16 amino acids. V dropped 0 bases and J dropped 5 bases, with 16 bases sitting between them.